These T cell receptor beta chains were read from a single sample in a study of spatial heterogeneity in lung cancer. In TCRdb, the 5' RACE reads were re-called with MiXCR into one record per CDR3 protein. Of some 110,000 distinct CDR3 sequences in the sample, 10% to 15% were seen once. The input for sequencing was PBMCs, taken at follow-up. These receptors all stem from a male donor with early-stage non-small cell lung cancer. CDR3s include the opening cysteine and the closing phenylalanine or tryptophan. The order of the fields is D gene, J gene, V gene, clone size, CDR3 DNA, CDR3 protein. The D gene is left open where the match is weak. Not all rows give a size; the values are once, few, many and, for expanded clones, a class.

TRBD1 TRBJ2-1 TRBV10-3 many TGTGCCATCAGGAACAGGGGCGCAGGCGATGAGCAGTTCTTC CAIRNRGAGDEQFF
. TRBJ2-5 TRBV7-7 many TGTGCTAGCAGCTTAGATCGCCAAGAGACCCAGTACTTC CASSLDRQETQYF
TRBD2 TRBJ2-1 TRBV12-3/TRBV12-4 few TGTGCCAGCAGCCCAACGAGCGGGGGTTCCTACAATGAGCAGTTCTTC CASSPTSGGSYNEQFF
. TRBJ2-1 TRBV29-1 few TGCAGCGTTGAAGTACAGGGTGGAGAGCAGTTCTTC CSVEVQGGEQFF
. TRBJ2-3 TRBV11-2 . TGTGCCAGCAGCTCCCTGACAGATACGCAGTATTTT CASSSLTDTQYF
TRBD1 TRBJ2-5 TRBV30 . TGTGCCTGGAGGAGGACCAAGGGACAGGGGGAAGAGACCCAGTACTTC CAWRRTKGQGEETQYF
. TRBJ1-2 TRBV12-3/TRBV12-4 . TGTGCCAGCAGTTCCGACGGGTACTATGGCTACACCTTC CASSSDGYYGYTF
. TRBJ1-1 TRBV4-2 . TGTGCCAGCAGCCAAGATACAGGGTTTACTGAAGCTTTCTTT CASSQDTGFTEAFF
TRBD1 TRBJ1-2 TRBV12-3/TRBV12-4 few TGTGCCAGCAGTCTCGAACAGGGGAACCACTTTTATGGCTACACCTTC CASSLEQGNHFYGYTF
TRBD1 TRBJ1-1 TRBV28 few TGTGCCAGCAGTTTATGGGGGACAGGGAAGATGAACACTGAAGCTTTCTTT CASSLWGTGKMNTEAFF
TRBD1 TRBJ1-1 TRBV5-1 few TGCGCCAGCAGCGGGACAGGGGGCGGCACTGAAGCTTTCTTT CASSGTGGGTEAFF
. TRBJ1-5 TRBV9 many TGTGCCAGCAGCGAGGGAATTGGCAATCAGCCCCAGCATTTT CASSEGIGNQPQHF
TRBD2 TRBJ2-7 TRBV24-1 many TGTGCCACCAGTGATTTCCAAGGGAGGGTGCAGTACTTC CATSDFQGRVQYF
. TRBJ1-4 TRBV28 . TGTGCCAGCAGTTTCATCAGTAGTTCTAATGAAAAACTGTTTTTT CASSFISSSNEKLFF
. TRBJ1-2 TRBV25-1 . TGTGCCAGCAGTGAATCACAGCGGGGCTACACCTTC CASSESQRGYTF
TRBD1 TRBJ2-3 TRBV6-1 . TGTGCCAGCAGTGGAGACAGGGCAGATACGCAGTATTTT CASSGDRADTQYF
. TRBJ2-5 TRBV28 . TGTGCCAGCAGTTTATTCGGTTCCCTGGGGACCCAGTACTTC CASSLFGSLGTQYF
TRBD1 TRBJ1-5 TRBV20-1 many TGCAGTGGTTCAGGGGGGGCGTCAGTTGGTCAGCCCCAGCATTTT CSGSGGASVGQPQHF
TRBD1 TRBJ1-3 TRBV11-3 many TGTGCCAGCAGCCGACTGAGAACAGGGGCTGGAAACACCATATATTTT CASSRLRTGAGNTIYF
. TRBJ2-1 TRBV9 . TGTGCCAGCAGCCTCCAGGCGGGCGACTACAATGAGCAGTTCTTC CASSLQAGDYNEQFF
. TRBJ1-4 TRBV7-2 . TGTGCCAGCAGCTACGACCGCTTCAGTGAAAAACTGTTTTTT CASSYDRFSEKLFF
. TRBJ2-7 TRBV28 few TGTGCCAGCAGTCCCCACAGCGACTCCTACGAGCAGTACTTC CASSPHSDSYEQYF
TRBD1 TRBJ2-7 TRBV29-1 medium-sized TGCAGCGTTCTAACAGGGGGATCCTACGAGCAGTACTTC CSVLTGGSYEQYF
. TRBJ1-2 TRBV28 few TGTGCCACCAACCTCGACAGAAACTATGGCTACACCTTC CATNLDRNYGYTF
TRBD2 TRBJ2-5 TRBV20-1 few TGCAGTGCTTTCAGGACTAGCGGGGGGCAAGAGACCCAGTACTTC CSAFRTSGGQETQYF
TRBD1 TRBJ1-2 TRBV11-2 . TGTGCCAGCAGCCGGGACAGGGGGCGCGGTGGCTACACCTTC CASSRDRGRGGYTF
. TRBJ1-5 TRBV20-1 many TGCAGTGCGCCAGGGACCCCAGGGGATCAGCCCCAGCATTTT CSAPGTPGDQPQHF
. TRBJ2-3 TRBV7-6 . TGTGCCAGCAGCTATAGCACAGATACGCAGTATTTT CASSYSTDTQYF
. TRBJ1-6 TRBV28 few TGTGCCAGCAGTTTTCCTGGGTCACCCCTCCACTTT CASSFPGSPLHF
TRBD1 TRBJ1-1 TRBV3-1 . TGTGCCAGCAGCTCACGAGGACAGGGGCGAGGGATGAACACTGAAGCTTTCTTT CASSSRGQGRGMNTEAFF
. TRBJ2-3 TRBV29-1 . TGCAGCGCAGACACGGGGGTCTCTAGCACAGATACGCAGTATTTT CSADTGVSSTDTQYF
. TRBJ2-2 TRBV20-1 few TGCAGTGCTGCGGGACCAATGGGGACCGGGGAGCTGTTTTTT CSAAGPMGTGELFF
. TRBJ1-6 TRBV7-9 . TGTGCCAGCAGCTTAGATAAGGGCAATTCACCCCTCCACTTT CASSLDKGNSPLHF
TRBD1 TRBJ2-7 TRBV30 . TGTGCCTGTACTAGCTCAGGGGGCGGAAGGCCTCTCAACGAGCAGTACTTC CACTSSGGGRPLNEQYF
. TRBJ2-1 TRBV5-1 few TGCGCCAGCAGCTTGGCCGTTAGACAGAGCTCCTACAATGAGCAGTTCTTC CASSLAVRQSSYNEQFF
. TRBJ2-1 TRBV11-2 few TGTGCCAGCAGCCGATTTGGGTACAATGAGCAGTTCTTC CASSRFGYNEQFF
. TRBJ1-1 TRBV5-4 . TGTGCCAGCAGCGGAGGGTCCTTCGAAGCTTTCTTT CASSGGSFEAFF
. TRBJ1-2 TRBV28 . TGTGCCAGCATCGGGACGGTTCTTCATGGCTACACCTTC CASIGTVLHGYTF
TRBD1 TRBJ1-2 TRBV2 few TGTGCCAGCAGAAGCCCTGGGACAGGGGTTAACTATGGCTACACCTTC CASRSPGTGVNYGYTF
. TRBJ2-2 TRBV2 few TGTGCCAGCAGTGGAAGACCGACGAACACCGGGGAGCTGTTTTTT CASSGRPTNTGELFF
. TRBJ1-6 TRBV7-2 few TGTGCCAGCAGCTTAGGTGGAGGGGGTGGATCACCCCTCCACTTT CASSLGGGGGSPLHF
TRBD1 TRBJ1-3 TRBV7-2 . TGTGCCAGCAGCTTAATGGGACAGGGCAACACCATATATTTT CASSLMGQGNTIYF